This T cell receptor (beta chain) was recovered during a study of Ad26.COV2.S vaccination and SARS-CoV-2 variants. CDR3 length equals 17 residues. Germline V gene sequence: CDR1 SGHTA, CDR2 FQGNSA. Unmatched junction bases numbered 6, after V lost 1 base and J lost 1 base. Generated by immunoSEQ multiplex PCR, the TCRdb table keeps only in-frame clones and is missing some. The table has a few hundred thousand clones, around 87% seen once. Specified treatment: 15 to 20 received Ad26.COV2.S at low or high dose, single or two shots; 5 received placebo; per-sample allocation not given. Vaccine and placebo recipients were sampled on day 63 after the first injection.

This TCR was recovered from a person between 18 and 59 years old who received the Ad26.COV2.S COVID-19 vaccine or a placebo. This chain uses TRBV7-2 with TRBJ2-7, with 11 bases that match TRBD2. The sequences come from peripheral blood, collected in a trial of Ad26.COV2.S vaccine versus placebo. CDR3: CASSLEASGGLSYEQYF. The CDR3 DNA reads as TGTGCCAGCAGCTTAGAAGCTAGCGGGGGGCTTTCCTACGAGCAGTACTTC.